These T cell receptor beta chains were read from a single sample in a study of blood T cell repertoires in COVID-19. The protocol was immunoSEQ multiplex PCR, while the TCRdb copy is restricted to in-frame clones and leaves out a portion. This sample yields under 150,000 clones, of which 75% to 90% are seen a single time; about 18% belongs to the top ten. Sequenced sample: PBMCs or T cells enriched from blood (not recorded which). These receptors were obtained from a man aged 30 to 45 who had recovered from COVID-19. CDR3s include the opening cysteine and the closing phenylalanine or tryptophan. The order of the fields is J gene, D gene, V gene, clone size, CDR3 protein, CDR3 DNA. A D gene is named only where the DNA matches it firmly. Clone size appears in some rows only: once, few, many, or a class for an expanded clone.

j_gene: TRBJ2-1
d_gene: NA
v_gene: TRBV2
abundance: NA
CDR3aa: CASSRSYNEQFF
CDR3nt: TGTGCCAGCAGCAGAAGCTACAATGAGCAGTTCTTC

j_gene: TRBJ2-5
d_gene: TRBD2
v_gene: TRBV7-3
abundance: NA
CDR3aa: CASSFSGSSETQYF
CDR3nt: TGTGCCAGCAGCTTTAGCGGGAGTTCTGAGACCCAGTACTTC

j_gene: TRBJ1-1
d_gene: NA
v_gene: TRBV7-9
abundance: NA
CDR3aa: CASSSGTYEAFF
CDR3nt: TGTGCCAGCAGCTCCGGGACATATGAAGCTTTCTTT

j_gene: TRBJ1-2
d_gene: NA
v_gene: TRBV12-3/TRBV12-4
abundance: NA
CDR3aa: CASSLGAYGYTF
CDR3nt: TGTGCCAGCAGTTTGGGGGCATATGGCTACACCTTC

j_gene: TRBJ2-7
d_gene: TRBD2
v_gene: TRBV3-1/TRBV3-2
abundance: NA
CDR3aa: CASSPWTSGNYEQYF
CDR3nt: TGTGCCAGCAGCCCTTGGACTAGCGGGAACTACGAGCAGTACTTC

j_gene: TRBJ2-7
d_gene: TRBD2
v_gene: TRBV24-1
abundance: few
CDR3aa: CAELPRYPTSGRHGPYEQYF
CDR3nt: TGTGCCGAACTCCCCCGGTACCCAACTAGCGGGAGACACGGTCCCTACGAGCAGTACTTC

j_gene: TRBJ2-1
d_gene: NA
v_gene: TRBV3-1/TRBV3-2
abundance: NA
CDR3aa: CASSHPRAGYNEQFF
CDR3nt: TGTGCCAGCAGCCACCCCCGGGCGGGGTACAATGAGCAGTTCTTC

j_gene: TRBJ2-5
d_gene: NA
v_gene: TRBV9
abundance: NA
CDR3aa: CASSFRGGPEETQYF
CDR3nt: TGTGCCAGCAGCTTCCGAGGGGGACCGGAAGAGACCCAGTACTTC

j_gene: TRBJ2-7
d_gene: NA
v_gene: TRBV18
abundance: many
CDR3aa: CASSLQGGGYEQYF
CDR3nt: TGTGCCAGCTCTCTACAGGGGGGGGGCTACGAGCAGTACTTC

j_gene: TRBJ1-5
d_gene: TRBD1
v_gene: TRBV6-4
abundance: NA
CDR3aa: CASRPRTGAKGNQPQHF
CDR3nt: TGTGCCAGCAGACCCAGGACAGGGGCGAAGGGCAATCAGCCCCAGCATTTT

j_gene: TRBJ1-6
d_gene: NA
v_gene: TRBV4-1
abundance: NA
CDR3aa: CASSQDYSSSPLHF
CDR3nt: TGCGCCAGCAGCCAAGACTATTCTAGTTCACCCCTCCACTTT

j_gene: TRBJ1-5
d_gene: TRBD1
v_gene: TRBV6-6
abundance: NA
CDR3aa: CASSGGTGDQPQHF
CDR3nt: TGTGCCAGCAGTGGCGGGACAGGCGATCAGCCCCAGCATTTT

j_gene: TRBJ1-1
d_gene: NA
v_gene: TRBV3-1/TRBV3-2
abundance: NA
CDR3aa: CASSQVAGRPEAFF
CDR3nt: TGTGCCAGCAGCCAAGTGGCGGGACGGCCTGAAGCTTTCTTT

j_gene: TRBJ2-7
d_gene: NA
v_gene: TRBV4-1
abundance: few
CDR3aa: CASSPIFSEGSYEQYF
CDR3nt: TGCGCCAGCAGCCCCATCTTTTCAGAGGGCTCCTACGAGCAGTACTTC

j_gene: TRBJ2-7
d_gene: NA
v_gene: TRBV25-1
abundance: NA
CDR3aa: CASSDPGFSVQYF
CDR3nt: TGTGCCAGCAGTGATCCGGGGTTTTCTGTGCAGTACTTC

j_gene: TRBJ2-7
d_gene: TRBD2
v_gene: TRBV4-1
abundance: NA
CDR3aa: CASSQWEGLNEQYF
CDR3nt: TGCGCCAGCAGCCAATGGGAGGGTCTAAACGAGCAGTACTTC

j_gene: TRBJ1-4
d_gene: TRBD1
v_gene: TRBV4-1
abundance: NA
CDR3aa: CASSQDLGQGREKLFF
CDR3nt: TGCGCCAGCAGCCAAGATTTGGGACAGGGTCGGGAAAAACTGTTTTTT

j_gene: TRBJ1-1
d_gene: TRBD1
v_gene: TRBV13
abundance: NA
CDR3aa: CASSLGAGTGVSEAFF
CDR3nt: TGTGCCAGCAGCTTAGGAGCCGGGACAGGGGTCTCTGAAGCTTTCTTT

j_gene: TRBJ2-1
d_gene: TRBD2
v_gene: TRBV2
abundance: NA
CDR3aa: CASSGTGRRNEQFF
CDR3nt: TGTGCCAGCAGTGGCACCGGGAGGCGGAATGAGCAGTTCTTC

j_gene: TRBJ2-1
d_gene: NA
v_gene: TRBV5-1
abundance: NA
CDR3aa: CASSSGGKSYNEQFF
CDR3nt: TGCGCCAGCAGCTCCGGGGGAAAGTCCTACAATGAGCAGTTCTTC

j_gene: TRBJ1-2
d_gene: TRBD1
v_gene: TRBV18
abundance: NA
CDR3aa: CASSQGTGGSGYTF
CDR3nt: TGTGCCAGCTCCCAGGGGACAGGGGGCTCTGGCTACACCTTC

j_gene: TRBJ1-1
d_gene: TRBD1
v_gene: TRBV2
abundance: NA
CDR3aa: CASSKDRAGLFF
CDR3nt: TGTGCCAGCAGCAAAGACAGGGCTGGTCTATTCTTT

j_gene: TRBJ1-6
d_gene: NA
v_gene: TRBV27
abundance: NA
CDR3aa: CASSGGYNSPLHF
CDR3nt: TGTGCCAGCAGTGGGGGGTATAATTCACCCCTCCACTTT

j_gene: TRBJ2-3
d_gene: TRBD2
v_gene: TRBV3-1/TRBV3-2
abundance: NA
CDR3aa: CASSQREGGDTQYF
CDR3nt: TGTGCCAGCAGTCAGCGGGAGGGTGGAGATACGCAGTATTTT

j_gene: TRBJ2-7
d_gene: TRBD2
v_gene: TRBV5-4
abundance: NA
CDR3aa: CASSGGLAGDEQYF
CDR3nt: TGTGCCAGCAGCGGAGGACTAGCGGGAGACGAGCAGTACTTC

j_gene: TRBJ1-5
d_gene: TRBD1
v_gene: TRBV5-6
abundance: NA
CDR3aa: CASSLTGDQPQHF
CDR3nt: TGTGCCAGCAGCTTGACAGGGGATCAGCCCCAGCATTTT

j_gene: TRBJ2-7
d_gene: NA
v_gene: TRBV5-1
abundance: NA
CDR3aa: CASKPGELGEQYF
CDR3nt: TGCGCCAGCAAGCCGGGAGAATTGGGCGAGCAGTACTTC

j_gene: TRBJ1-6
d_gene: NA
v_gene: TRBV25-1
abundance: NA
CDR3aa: CASRVGQLVSPLHF
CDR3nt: TGTGCCAGCAGGGTAGGACAGTTGGTCTCACCCCTCCACTTT

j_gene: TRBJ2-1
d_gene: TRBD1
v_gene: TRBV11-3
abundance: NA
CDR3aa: CASSSGTGTNEQFF
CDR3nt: TGTGCCAGCAGCTCCGGGACAGGGACCAATGAGCAGTTCTTC

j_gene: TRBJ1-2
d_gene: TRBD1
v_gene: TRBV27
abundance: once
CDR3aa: CASSVPGQGAGGYYGYTF
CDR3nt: TGTGCCAGCAGTGTCCCCGGACAGGGCGCAGGGGGTTACTATGGCTACACCTTC

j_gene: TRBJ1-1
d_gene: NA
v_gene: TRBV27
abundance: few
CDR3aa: CASSGEMNTEAFF
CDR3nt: TGTGCCAGCTCCGGAGAGATGAACACTGAAGCTTTCTTT

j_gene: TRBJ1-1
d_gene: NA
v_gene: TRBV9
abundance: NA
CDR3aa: CASSVAGGNTEAFF
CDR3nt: TGTGCCAGCAGCGTAGCGGGAGGGAACACTGAAGCTTTCTTT

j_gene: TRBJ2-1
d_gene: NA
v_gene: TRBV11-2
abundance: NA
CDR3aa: CASSLYSGVRDEQFF
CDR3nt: TGTGCCAGCAGCTTATACTCGGGAGTACGAGATGAGCAGTTCTTC

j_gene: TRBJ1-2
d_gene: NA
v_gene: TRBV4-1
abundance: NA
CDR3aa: CASSQVSGDAGYTF
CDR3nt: TGCGCCAGCAGCCAAGTCTCAGGGGACGCTGGCTACACCTTC

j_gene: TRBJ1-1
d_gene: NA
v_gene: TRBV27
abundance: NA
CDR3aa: CASSLLSGAEAFF
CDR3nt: TGTGCCAGCAGTTTATTATCAGGGGCTGAAGCTTTCTTT

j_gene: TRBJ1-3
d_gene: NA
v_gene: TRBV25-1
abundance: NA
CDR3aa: CASSEFTGHNSGNTIYF
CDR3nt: TGTGCCAGCAGTGAATTTACAGGTCATAACTCTGGAAACACCATATATTTT

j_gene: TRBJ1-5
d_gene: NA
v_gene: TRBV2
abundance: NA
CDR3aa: CASKQEYSNQPQHF
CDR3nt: TGTGCCAGCAAACAGGAGTATAGCAATCAGCCCCAGCATTTT

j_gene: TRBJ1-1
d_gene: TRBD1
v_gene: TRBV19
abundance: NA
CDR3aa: CASSPQGMNTEAFF
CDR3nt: TGTGCCAGTAGTCCACAGGGGATGAACACTGAAGCTTTCTTT

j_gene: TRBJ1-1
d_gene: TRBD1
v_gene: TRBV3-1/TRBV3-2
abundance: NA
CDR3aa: CASSPWTGDTEAFF
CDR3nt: TGTGCCAGCAGCCCCTGGACAGGGGACACTGAAGCTTTCTTT

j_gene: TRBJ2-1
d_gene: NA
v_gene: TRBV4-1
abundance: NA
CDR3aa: CASSQAGGRHNEQFF
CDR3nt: TGCGCCAGCAGCCAAGCTGGGGGGAGACACAATGAGCAGTTCTTC

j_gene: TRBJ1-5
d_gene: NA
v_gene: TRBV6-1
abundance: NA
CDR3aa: CASSEDRVSSQPQHF
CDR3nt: TGTGCCAGCAGTGAAGACAGGGTATCGTCGCAGCCCCAGCATTTT

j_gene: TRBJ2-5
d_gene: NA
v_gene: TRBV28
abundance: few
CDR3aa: CASSKSRRGKETQYF
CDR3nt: TGTGCCAGCAGTAAATCACGAAGGGGGAAAGAGACCCAGTACTTC

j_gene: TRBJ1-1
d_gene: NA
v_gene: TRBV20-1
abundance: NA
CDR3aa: CSSMALTEAFF
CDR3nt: TGCAGTTCCATGGCCCTCACTGAAGCTTTCTTT

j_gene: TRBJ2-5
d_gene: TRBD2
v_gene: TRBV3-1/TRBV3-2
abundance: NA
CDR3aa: CASSQDGSGRGETQYF
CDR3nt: TGTGCCAGCAGCCAAGATGGGAGCGGGAGGGGGGAGACCCAGTACTTC

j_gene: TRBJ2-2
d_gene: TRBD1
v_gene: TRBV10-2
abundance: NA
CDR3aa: CASSESTSGQAIGELFF
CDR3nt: TGCGCCAGCAGTGAGTCGACTTCGGGACAGGCTATTGGGGAGCTGTTTTTT

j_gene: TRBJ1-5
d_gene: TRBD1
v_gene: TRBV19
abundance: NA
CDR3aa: CASSMGQGANQPQHF
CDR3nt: TGTGCCAGTAGTATGGGACAGGGGGCGAATCAGCCCCAGCATTTT

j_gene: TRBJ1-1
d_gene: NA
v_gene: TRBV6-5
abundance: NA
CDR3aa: CASRATVIMNTEAFF
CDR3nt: TGTGCCAGCAGGGCGACAGTAATCATGAACACTGAAGCTTTCTTT